Listed below are T cell receptor beta chains from one sample, sequenced in a study of T cell responses to AZD1222 COVID-19 vaccine. Sequencing was performed with immunoSEQ multiplex PCR; in TCRdb, only in-frame clones are kept and a portion is missing. The sample has tens of thousands of clones; approximately 80% are singletons. Material: peripheral blood, obtained on day 0 of AZD1222 vaccination. Receptors originate from an adult in good health. Both conserved end residues are trimmed from each CDR3.

TRBJ1-5,12,TRBV5-1,ASSTGTGAQPQH
TRBJ2-4,16,TRBV3-1/TRBV3-2,ASSQELGTGLAKNIQY
TRBJ2-7,16,TRBV27,ASSLGPPTEAQSYEQY
TRBJ2-7,14,TRBV27,ASSLARTGSSYEQY
TRBJ1-5,14,TRBV6-5,ASSYASGGGNQPQH
TRBJ1-6,13,TRBV7-2,ASSFSRWRTRTLH
TRBJ2-1,11,TRBV10-3,AIGGQGTSEQF
TRBJ1-1,10,TRBV9,ASSVGTAEAF
TRBJ2-1,11,TRBV6-4,ASSDPTTGKQF
TRBJ2-7,9,TRBV29-1,SVGVSDEQY
TRBJ1-3,13,TRBV7-9,ASTPTGLPGNTIY